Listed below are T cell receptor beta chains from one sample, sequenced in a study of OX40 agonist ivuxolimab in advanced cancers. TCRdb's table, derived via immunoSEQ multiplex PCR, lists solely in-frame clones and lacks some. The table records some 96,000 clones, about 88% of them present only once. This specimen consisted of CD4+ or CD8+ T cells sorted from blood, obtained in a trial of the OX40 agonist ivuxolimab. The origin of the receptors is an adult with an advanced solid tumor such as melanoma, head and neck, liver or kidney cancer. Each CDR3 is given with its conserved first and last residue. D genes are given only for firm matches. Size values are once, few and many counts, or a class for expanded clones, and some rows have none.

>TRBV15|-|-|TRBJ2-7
TGTGCCACCAGCCCCCGGTTAGGGGTCTACGAGCAGTACTTC
CATSPRLGVYEQYF
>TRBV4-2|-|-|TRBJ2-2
TGTGCCAGCACCTGGGGCATGGTAGCGGTCGGGGACACCGGGGAGCTGTTTTTT
CASTWGMVAVGDTGELFF
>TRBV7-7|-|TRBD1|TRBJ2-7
TGTGCCAGCAGCGTGGGACAGGGCTACGAGCAGTACTTC
CASSVGQGYEQYF
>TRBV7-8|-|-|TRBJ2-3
TGTGCCAGCAGCCCCTCCGTCTGGGGGAGGGGGGTTGGCACAGATACGCAGTATTTT
CASSPSVWGRGVGTDTQYF
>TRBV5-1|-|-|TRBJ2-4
TGCGCCAGCAGCTTGAGTAGGGAAGCCAAAAACATTCAGTACTTC
CASSLSREAKNIQYF
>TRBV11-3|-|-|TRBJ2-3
TGTGCCAGCAGCTTAGACGGATTTAGCACAGATACGCAGTATTTT
CASSLDGFSTDTQYF
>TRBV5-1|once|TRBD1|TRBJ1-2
TGCGCCAGCAGGACCGGGACAGACTATGGCTACACCTTC
CASRTGTDYGYTF
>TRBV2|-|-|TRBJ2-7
TGTGCCAGCAGTGCGTCGCAGGATTACGAGCAGTACTTC
CASSASQDYEQYF
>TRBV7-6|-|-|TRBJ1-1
TGTGCCAGCAGCGCGGACCTGAACACTGAAGCTTTCTTT
CASSADLNTEAFF
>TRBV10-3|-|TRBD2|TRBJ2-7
TGTGCCATCAGTGAGGGGACTAGCGGTACCTACGAGCAGTACTTC
CAISEGTSGTYEQYF
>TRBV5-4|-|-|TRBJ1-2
TGTGCCAGCAGCAGTCTTGGCGGGAATGTAAACTATGGCTACACCTTC
CASSSLGGNVNYGYTF
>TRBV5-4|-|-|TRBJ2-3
TGTGCCAGCAGGCCGCGGGGATCAGATACGCAGTATTTT
CASRPRGSDTQYF
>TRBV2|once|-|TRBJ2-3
TGTGCCAGCAGTGTGGTTTGGGGCAGGGGGGACACAGATACGCAGTATTTT
CASSVVWGRGDTDTQYF
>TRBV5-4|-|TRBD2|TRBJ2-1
TGTGCCAGCAGACCTAGCGGGAGGGCCCCCTACAATGAGCAGTTCTTC
CASRPSGRAPYNEQFF
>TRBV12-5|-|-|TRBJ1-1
TGTGCTAGTGGTTTGCCGGGGAACACTGAAGCTTTCTTT
CASGLPGNTEAFF
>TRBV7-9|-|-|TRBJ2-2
TGTGCCAGCAGCTCACCTAGCGCCGCGAACACCGGGGAGCTGTTTTTT
CASSSPSAANTGELFF
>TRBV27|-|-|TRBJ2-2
TGTGCCAGCATCCGGGCGGCGAACACCGGGGAGCTGTTTTTT
CASIRAANTGELFF
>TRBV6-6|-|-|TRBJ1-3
TGTGCCAGCAGTTACTCGGCAGGTCGCTCTAGAAACACCATATATTTT
CASSYSAGRSRNTIYF
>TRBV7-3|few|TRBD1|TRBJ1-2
TGTGCCAGCAGCCCGGGACAGATCTATGGCTACACCTTC
CASSPGQIYGYTF
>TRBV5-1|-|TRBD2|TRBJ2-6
TGCGCCAGCAGCTGGGGGGGAACTGGGGCCAACGTCCTGACTTTC
CASSWGGTGANVLTF
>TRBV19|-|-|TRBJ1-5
TGTGCCAGTAGTATCCTGACACCTGAAGGCAATCAGCCCCAGCATTTT
CASSILTPEGNQPQHF
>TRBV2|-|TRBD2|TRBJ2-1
TGTGCCAGCAGTGAGACTTTTCTACTAGCGAGGCATGAGCAGTTCTTC
CASSETFLLARHEQFF
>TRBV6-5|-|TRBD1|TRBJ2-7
TGTGCCAGCTCCTCCACAGGGGTGGTCTACGAGCAGTACTTC
CASSSTGVVYEQYF
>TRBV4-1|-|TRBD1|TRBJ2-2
TGCGCCAGCAGCCACCGAGGGGGCAGGGGGCGAGGCGGGGAGCTGTTTTTT
CASSHRGGRGRGGELFF
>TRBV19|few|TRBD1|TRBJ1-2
TGTGCCAGTACCCAGTTGGCAGGGGGCTATGGCTACACCTTC
CASTQLAGGYGYTF
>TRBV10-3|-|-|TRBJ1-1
TGTGCCATCAGGCACTCAGGGCGGTCCACTGAAGCTTTCTTT
CAIRHSGRSTEAFF
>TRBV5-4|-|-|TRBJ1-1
TGTGCCAGCAGCTTGGATGTAATTGCTGAAGCTTTCTTT
CASSLDVIAEAFF
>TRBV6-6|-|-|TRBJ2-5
TGTGCCAGCAGTTATCGGATTAGCGGAATAAAAGAGACCCAGTACTTC
CASSYRISGIKETQYF
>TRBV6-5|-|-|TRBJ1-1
TGTGCCAGCAGTTTGAAGATGAACACTGAAGCTTTCTTT
CASSLKMNTEAFF
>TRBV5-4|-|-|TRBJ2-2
TGTGCCAGCCTCAAAGGGGTCGGGGGCACCGGGGAGCTGTTTTTT
CASLKGVGGTGELFF
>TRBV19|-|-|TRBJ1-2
TGTGCCAGTAGTATCCTGGAGAGGAACTATGGCTACACCTTC
CASSILERNYGYTF
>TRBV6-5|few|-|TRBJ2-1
TGTGCCAGCAGGCAGACACTGTACCAATACAATGAGCAGTTCTTC
CASRQTLYQYNEQFF
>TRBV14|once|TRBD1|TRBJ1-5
TGTGCCAGCAGCCATGGGACAGGGAATCAGCCCCAGCATTTT
CASSHGTGNQPQHF
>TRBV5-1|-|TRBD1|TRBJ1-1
TGCGCCAGCAGTTACTCTACGGGACAGGGGTTAAGCACTGAAGCTTTCTTT
CASSYSTGQGLSTEAFF
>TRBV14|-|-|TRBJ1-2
TGTGCCAGCAGCCAATCTCCCTATGGCTACACCTTC
CASSQSPYGYTF
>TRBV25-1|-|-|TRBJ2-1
TGTGCCAGCAGTGAAAGGGCTTTGAAGGGGCATGAGCAGTTCTTC
CASSERALKGHEQFF
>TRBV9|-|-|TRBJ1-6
TGTGCCAGCAGCCCCCGGGGGGGAGAATCACCCCTCCACTTT
CASSPRGGESPLHF
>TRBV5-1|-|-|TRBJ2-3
TGCGCCAGCAGCTTGAGGGGTACTAGCACAGATACGCAGTATTTT
CASSLRGTSTDTQYF
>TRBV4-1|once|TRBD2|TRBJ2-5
TGCGCCAGCAGCCAAGGAGCGGGGGGGCGAGGTGAGACCCAGTACTTC
CASSQGAGGRGETQYF
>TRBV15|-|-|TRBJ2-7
TGTGCCACCAGCAGAGATCATATAGCCGAGCAGTACTTC
CATSRDHIAEQYF
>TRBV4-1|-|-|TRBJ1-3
TGCGCCAGCAGCCAGGGGGAAATCTCTGGAAACACCATATATTTT
CASSQGEISGNTIYF
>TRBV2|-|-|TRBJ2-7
TGTGCCAGCCTCCCTAAGGGGACAAACGAGCAGTACTTC
CASLPKGTNEQYF
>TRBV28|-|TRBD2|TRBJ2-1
TGTGCCAGCAGTTTAACGGGGGGGACGTTTAATGAGCAGTTCTTC
CASSLTGGTFNEQFF
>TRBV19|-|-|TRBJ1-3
TGTGCCAGTCGAAAGGACACCGCCTCTGGAAACACCATATATTTT
CASRKDTASGNTIYF
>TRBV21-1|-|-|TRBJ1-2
TGTGCCAGCAGCCTCATAAGGGTGGGTGGCTACACCTTC
CASSLIRVGGYTF
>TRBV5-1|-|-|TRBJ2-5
TGCGCCAGCAGCCCACAACCCCTATCGGCCCAGTACTTC
CASSPQPLSAQYF
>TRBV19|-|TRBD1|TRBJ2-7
TGTGCCAGTAGTAATCAAGGGGGACAGGGCATCCACGAGCAGTACTTC
CASSNQGGQGIHEQYF
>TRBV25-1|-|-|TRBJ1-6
TGTGCCAGCAGTGAATTTGGTGAGGGGCACAATTCACCCCTCCACTTT
CASSEFGEGHNSPLHF
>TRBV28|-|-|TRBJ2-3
TGTGCCAGCAGTTTAGAGACTAGGATCGATGGTGATACGCAGTATTTT
CASSLETRIDGDTQYF